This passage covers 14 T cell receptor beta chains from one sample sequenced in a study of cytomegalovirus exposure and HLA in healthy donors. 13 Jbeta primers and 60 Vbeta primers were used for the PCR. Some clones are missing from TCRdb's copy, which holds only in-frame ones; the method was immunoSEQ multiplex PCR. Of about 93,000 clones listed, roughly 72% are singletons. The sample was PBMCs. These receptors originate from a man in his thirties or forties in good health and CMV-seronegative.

CDR3 region: CASSRRGNSYNEQFF. The CDR3 region has the DNA TGTGCCAGCAGCCGCAGGGGGAATTCCTACAATGAGCAGTTCTTC. The chain carries TRBV5-6 and TRBJ2-1, with 7 bases that match TRBD1. The CDR3 is made up of 15 amino acids. V trimming: 4 bases; J trimming: 1 base; junction bases outside the gene matches: 5. Germline CDR1 is SGHDT and CDR2 is YYEEEE.

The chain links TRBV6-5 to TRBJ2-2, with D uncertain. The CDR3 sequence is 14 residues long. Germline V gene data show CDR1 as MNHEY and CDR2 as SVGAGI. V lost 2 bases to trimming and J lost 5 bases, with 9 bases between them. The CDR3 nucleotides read TGTGCCAGCAGTTACCTAACCGGGACCGGGGAGCTGTTTTTT. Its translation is CASSYLTGTGELFF.

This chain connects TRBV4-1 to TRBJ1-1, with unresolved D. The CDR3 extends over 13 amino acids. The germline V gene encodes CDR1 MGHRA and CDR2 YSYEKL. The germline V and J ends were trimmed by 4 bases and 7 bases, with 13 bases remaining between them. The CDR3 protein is CASSPGSTLEAFF. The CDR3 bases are TGCGCCAGCAGCCCGGGTTCCACCCTTGAAGCTTTCTTT.

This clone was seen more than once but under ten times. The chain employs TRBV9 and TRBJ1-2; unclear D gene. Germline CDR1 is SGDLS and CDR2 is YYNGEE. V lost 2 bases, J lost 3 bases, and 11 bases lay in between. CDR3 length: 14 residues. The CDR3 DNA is TGTGCCAGCAGCGTCGGAACAGCTTACTATGGCTACACCTTC. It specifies CASSVGTAYYGYTF.

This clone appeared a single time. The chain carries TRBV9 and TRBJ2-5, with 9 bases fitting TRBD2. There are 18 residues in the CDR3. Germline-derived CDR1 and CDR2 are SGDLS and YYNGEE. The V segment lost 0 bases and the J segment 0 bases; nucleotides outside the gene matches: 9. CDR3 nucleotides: TGTGCCAGCAGCGTAGTTTCGGCGGGGGGGCCCTACCAAGAGACCCAGTACTTC. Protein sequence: CASSVVSAGGPYQETQYF.

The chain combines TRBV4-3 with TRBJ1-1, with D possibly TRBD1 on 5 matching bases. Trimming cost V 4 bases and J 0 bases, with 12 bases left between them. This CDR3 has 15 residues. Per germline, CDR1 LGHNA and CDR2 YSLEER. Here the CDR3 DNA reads TGCGCCAGCAGCCGCAATCCGGGGGTGAACACTGAAGCTTTCTTT. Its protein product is CASSRNPGVNTEAFF.

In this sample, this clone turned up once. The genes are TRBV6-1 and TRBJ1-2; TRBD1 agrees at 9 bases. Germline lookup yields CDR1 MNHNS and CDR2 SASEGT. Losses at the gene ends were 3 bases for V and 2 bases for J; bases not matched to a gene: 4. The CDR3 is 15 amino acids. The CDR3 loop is CASSEGTGRNYGYTF. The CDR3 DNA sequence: TGTGCCAGCAGTGAGGGGACAGGGCGGAACTATGGCTACACCTTC.

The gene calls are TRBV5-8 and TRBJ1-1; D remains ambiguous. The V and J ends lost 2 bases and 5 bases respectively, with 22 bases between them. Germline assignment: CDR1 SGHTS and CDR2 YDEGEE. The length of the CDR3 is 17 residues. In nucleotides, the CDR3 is TGTGCCAGCAGCTTAAGTTGGGCCCGGAAAGGATCAACTGAAGCTTTCTTT. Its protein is CASSLSWARKGSTEAFF.

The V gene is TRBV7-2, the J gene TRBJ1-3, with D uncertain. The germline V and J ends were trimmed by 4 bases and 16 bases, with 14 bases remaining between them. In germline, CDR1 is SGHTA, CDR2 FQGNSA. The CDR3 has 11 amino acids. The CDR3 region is CASSSRQQFYF. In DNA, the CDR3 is TGTGCCAGCAGCTCCCGACAACAGTTTTATTTT.

The CDR3: CASSRGLALYNEQFF. In DNA form, the CDR3 reads TGTGCCAGCAGCCGCGGACTAGCGTTATACAATGAGCAGTTCTTC. The rearrangement joins TRBV11-3 to TRBJ2-1, with TRBD2 matching 9 bases. The trim removed 5 bases at V and 4 bases at J, leaving 6 bases unmatched. Per germline, CDR1 SGHNT and CDR2 YENEEA. CDR3 size: 15 residues.

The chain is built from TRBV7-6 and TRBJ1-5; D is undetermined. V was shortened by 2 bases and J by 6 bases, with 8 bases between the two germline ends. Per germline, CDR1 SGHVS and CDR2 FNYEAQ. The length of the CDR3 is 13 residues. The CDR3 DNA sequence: TGTGCCAGCAGCTTAAGTAATAGTCAGCCCCAGCATTTT. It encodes CASSLSNSQPQHF.

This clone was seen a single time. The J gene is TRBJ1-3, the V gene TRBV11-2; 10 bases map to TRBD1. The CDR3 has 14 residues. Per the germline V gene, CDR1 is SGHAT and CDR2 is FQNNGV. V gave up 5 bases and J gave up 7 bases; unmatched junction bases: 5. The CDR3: CASSLRQGANTIYF. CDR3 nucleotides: TGTGCCAGCAGCCTCCGACAGGGGGCTAACACCATATATTTT.

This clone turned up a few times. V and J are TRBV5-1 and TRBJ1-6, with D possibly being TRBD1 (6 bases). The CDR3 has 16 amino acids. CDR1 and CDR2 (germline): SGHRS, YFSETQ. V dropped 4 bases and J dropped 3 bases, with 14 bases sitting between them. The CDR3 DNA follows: TGCGCCAGCAGCGAGACAGGCAGTTACTATAATTCACCCCTCCACTTT. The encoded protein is CASSETGSYYNSPLHF.

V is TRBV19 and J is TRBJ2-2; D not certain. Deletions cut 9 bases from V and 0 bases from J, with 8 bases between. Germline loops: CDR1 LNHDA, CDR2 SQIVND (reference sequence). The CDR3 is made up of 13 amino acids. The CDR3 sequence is CASLPSNTGELFF. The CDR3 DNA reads TGTGCCAGCCTACCTTCGAACACCGGGGAGCTGTTTTTT. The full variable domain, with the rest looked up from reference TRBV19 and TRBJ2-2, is DGGITQSPKYLFRKEGQNVTLSCEQNLNHDAMYWYRQDPGQGLRLIYYSQIVNDFQKGDIAEGYSVSREKKESFPLTVTSAQKNPTAFYLCASLPSNTGELFFGEGSRLTVL.